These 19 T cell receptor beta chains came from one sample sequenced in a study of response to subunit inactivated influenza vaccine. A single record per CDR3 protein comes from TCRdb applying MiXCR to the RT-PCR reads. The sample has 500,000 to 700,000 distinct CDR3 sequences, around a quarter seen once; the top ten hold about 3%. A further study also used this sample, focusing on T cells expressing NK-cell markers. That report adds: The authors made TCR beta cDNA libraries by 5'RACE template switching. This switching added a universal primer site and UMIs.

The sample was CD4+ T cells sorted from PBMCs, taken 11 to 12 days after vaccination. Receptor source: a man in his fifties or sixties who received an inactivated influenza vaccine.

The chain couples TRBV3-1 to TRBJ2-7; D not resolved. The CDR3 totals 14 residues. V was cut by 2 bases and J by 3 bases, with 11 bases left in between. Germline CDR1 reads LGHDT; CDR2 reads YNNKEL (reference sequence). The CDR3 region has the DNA TGTGCCAGCAGCCAACCACTCTACAACTACGAGCAGTACTTC. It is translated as CASSQPLYNYEQYF.

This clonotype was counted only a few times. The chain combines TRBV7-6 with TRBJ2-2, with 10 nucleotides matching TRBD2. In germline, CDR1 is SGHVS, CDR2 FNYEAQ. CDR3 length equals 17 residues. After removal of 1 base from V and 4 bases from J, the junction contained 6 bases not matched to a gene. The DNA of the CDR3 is TGTGCCAGCAGCTTAGTAGCTAGCGGGAGTCCCACCGGGGAGCTGTTTTTT. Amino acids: CASSLVASGSPTGELFF.

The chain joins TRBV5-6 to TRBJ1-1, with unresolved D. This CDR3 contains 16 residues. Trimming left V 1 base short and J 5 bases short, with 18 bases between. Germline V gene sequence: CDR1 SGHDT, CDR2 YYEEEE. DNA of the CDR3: TGTGCCAGCAGCTTGTACGGGGTAGGATCGACGACTGAAGCTTTCTTT. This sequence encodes CASSLYGVGSTTEAFF.

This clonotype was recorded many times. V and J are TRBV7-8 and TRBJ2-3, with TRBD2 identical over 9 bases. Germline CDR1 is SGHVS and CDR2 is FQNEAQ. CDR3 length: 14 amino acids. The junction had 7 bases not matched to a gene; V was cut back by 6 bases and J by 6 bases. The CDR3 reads CASRDSGGTDTQYF. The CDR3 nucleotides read TGTGCCAGCAGGGATAGCGGGGGAACGGATACGCAGTATTTT. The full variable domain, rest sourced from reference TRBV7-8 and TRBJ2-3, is GAGVSQSPRYKVAKRGQDVALRCDPISGHVSLFWYQQALGQGPEFLTYFQNEAQLDKSGLPSDRFFAERPEGSVSTLKIQRTQQEDSAVYLCASRDSGGTDTQYFGPGTRLTVL.

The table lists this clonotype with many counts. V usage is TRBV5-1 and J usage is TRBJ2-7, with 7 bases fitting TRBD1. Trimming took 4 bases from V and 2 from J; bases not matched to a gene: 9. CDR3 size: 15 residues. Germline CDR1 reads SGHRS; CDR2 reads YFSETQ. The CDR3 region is CASSAGTVKTYEQYF. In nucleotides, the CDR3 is TGCGCCAGCAGCGCAGGGACAGTTAAGACCTACGAGCAGTACTTC.

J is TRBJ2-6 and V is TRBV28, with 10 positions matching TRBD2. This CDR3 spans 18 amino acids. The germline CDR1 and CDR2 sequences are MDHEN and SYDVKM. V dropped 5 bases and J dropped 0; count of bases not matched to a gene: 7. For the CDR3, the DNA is TGTGCCAGCAGTCCCCTAGCGGGAGTTGGCTCTGGGGCCAACGTCCTGACTTTC. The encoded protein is CASSPLAGVGSGANVLTF.

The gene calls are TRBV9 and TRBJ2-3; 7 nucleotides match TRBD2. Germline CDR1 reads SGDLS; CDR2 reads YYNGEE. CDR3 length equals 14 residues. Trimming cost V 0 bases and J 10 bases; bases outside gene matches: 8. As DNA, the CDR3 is TGTGCCAGCAGCGTAGGCGGGAGCAGCCCCTCGCAGTATTTT. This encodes CASSVGGSSPSQYF.

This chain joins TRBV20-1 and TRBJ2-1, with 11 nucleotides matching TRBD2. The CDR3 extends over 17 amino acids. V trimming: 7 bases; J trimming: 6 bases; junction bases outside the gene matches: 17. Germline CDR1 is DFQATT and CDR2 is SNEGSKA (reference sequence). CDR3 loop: CSESPGLAERSLNEQFF. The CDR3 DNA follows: TGCAGTGAATCTCCGGGACTAGCGGAAAGAAGCCTCAATGAGCAGTTCTTC.

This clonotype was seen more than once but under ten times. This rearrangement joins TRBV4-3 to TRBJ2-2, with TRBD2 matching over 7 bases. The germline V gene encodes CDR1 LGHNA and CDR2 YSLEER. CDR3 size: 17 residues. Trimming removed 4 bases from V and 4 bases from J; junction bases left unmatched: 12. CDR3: CASSLLLGGSLTGELFF. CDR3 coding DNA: TGCGCCAGCAGCCTTCTGTTGGGGGGGTCGCTCACCGGGGAGCTGTTTTTT.

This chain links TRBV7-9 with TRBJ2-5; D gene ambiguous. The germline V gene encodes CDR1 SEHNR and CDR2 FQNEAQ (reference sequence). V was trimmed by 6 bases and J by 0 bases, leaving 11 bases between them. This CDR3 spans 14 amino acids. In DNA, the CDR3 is TGTGCCAGCAGGGGTACCATGTACCAAGAGACCCAGTACTTC. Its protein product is CASRGTMYQETQYF.

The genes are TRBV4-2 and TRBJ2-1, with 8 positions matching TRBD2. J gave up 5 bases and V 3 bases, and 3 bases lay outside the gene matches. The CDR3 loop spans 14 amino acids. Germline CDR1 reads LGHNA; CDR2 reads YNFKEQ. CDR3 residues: CASSQTSVDNEQFF. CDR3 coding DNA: TGTGCCAGCAGCCAGACTAGCGTTGACAATGAGCAGTTCTTC.

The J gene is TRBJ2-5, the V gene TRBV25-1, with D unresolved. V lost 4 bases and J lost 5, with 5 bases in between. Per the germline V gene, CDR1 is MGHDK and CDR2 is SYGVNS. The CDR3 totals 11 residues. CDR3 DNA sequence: TGTGCCAGCAGTGTGTATGAGACCCAGTACTTC. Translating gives CASSVYETQYF.

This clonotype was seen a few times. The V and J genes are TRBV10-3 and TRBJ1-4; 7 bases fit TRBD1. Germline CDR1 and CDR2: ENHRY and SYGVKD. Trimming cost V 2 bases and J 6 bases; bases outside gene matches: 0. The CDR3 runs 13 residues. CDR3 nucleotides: TGTGCCATCAGTGAGGACAGGGATGAAAAACTGTTTTTT. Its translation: CAISEDRDEKLFF.

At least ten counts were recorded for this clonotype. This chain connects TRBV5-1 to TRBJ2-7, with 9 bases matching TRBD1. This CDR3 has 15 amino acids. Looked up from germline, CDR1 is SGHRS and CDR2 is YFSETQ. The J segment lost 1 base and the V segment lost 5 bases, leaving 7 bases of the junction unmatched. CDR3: CASSNKDRGSYEQYF. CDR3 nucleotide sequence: TGCGCCAGCAGTAACAAGGACAGGGGATCCTACGAGCAGTACTTC.

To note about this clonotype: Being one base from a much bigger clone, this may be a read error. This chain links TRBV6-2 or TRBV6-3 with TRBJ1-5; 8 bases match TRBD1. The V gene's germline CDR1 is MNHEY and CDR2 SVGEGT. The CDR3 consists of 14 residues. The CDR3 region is CSTRTGLSNQPQHF. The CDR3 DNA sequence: TGTTCCACTCGGACAGGGCTTAGCAATCAGCCCCAGCATTTT.

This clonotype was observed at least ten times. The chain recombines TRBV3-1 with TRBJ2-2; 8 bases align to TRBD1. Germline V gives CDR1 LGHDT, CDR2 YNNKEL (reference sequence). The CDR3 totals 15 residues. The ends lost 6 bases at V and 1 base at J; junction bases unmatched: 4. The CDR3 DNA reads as TGTGCCAGCAGTCAGGGGACAGGGAACACCGGGGAGCTGTTTTTT. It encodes CASSQGTGNTGELFF.

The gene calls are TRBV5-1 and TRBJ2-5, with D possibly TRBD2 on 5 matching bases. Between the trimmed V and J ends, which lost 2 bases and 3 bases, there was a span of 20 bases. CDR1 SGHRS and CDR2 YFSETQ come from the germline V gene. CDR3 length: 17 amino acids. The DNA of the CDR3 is TGCGCCAGCAGCTTACAGCCCGCAAGGCAGGAGGAAGAGACCCAGTACTTC. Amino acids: CASSLQPARQEEETQYF.

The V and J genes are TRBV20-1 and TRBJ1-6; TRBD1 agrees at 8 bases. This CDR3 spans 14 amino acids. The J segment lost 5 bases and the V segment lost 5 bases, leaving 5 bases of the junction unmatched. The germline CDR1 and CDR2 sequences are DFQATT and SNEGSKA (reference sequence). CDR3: CSAPGQGHNSPLHF. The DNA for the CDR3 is TGCAGTGCTCCCGGACAGGGACATAATTCACCCCTCCACTTT.

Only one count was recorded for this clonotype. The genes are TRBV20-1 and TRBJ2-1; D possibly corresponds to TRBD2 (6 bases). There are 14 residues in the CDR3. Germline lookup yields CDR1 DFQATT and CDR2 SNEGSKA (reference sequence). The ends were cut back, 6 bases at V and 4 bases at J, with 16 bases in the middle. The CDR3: CSALEFSGYNEQFF. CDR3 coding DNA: TGCAGTGCGCTAGAGTTTAGCGGATACAATGAGCAGTTCTTC.